This paragraph covers one T cell receptor (beta chain) sequence. Its antigen remains unknown. These data belong to a study of T cells in Graves' hyperthyroidism and ophthalmopathy. Deletions cut 7 bases from V and 5 bases from J, with 20 bases between. The V gene's germline CDR1 is SEHNR and CDR2 FQNEAQ (reference sequence). The CDR3 loop spans 15 amino acids. TCR beta CDR3 regions were amplified from RNA transcripts. A set of HTBI primers served as the primers for a first-round RT-PCR of the TCR CDR3. Each CDR3 protein is one row after TCRdb ran MiXCR on the multiplex PCR reads. This sample yields about 290,000 distinct CDR3 sequences, of which about a sixth are seen a single time; 55% to 60% belongs to the top ten. Study-wide results and caveats: Clonotypes that were expanded in thyroid above 0.001 mostly appeared in blood too.

V is TRBV7-9 and J is TRBJ2-5; D possibly corresponds to TRBD2 (7 bases). This receptor was obtained from a woman in her sixties with Graves' ophthalmopathy. Sequenced sample: blood. CDR3 sequence: CASMPRGGGHETQYF. CDR3 nucleotide sequence: TGTGCCAGCATGCCCAGGGGCGGGGGCCACGAGACCCAGTACTTC.